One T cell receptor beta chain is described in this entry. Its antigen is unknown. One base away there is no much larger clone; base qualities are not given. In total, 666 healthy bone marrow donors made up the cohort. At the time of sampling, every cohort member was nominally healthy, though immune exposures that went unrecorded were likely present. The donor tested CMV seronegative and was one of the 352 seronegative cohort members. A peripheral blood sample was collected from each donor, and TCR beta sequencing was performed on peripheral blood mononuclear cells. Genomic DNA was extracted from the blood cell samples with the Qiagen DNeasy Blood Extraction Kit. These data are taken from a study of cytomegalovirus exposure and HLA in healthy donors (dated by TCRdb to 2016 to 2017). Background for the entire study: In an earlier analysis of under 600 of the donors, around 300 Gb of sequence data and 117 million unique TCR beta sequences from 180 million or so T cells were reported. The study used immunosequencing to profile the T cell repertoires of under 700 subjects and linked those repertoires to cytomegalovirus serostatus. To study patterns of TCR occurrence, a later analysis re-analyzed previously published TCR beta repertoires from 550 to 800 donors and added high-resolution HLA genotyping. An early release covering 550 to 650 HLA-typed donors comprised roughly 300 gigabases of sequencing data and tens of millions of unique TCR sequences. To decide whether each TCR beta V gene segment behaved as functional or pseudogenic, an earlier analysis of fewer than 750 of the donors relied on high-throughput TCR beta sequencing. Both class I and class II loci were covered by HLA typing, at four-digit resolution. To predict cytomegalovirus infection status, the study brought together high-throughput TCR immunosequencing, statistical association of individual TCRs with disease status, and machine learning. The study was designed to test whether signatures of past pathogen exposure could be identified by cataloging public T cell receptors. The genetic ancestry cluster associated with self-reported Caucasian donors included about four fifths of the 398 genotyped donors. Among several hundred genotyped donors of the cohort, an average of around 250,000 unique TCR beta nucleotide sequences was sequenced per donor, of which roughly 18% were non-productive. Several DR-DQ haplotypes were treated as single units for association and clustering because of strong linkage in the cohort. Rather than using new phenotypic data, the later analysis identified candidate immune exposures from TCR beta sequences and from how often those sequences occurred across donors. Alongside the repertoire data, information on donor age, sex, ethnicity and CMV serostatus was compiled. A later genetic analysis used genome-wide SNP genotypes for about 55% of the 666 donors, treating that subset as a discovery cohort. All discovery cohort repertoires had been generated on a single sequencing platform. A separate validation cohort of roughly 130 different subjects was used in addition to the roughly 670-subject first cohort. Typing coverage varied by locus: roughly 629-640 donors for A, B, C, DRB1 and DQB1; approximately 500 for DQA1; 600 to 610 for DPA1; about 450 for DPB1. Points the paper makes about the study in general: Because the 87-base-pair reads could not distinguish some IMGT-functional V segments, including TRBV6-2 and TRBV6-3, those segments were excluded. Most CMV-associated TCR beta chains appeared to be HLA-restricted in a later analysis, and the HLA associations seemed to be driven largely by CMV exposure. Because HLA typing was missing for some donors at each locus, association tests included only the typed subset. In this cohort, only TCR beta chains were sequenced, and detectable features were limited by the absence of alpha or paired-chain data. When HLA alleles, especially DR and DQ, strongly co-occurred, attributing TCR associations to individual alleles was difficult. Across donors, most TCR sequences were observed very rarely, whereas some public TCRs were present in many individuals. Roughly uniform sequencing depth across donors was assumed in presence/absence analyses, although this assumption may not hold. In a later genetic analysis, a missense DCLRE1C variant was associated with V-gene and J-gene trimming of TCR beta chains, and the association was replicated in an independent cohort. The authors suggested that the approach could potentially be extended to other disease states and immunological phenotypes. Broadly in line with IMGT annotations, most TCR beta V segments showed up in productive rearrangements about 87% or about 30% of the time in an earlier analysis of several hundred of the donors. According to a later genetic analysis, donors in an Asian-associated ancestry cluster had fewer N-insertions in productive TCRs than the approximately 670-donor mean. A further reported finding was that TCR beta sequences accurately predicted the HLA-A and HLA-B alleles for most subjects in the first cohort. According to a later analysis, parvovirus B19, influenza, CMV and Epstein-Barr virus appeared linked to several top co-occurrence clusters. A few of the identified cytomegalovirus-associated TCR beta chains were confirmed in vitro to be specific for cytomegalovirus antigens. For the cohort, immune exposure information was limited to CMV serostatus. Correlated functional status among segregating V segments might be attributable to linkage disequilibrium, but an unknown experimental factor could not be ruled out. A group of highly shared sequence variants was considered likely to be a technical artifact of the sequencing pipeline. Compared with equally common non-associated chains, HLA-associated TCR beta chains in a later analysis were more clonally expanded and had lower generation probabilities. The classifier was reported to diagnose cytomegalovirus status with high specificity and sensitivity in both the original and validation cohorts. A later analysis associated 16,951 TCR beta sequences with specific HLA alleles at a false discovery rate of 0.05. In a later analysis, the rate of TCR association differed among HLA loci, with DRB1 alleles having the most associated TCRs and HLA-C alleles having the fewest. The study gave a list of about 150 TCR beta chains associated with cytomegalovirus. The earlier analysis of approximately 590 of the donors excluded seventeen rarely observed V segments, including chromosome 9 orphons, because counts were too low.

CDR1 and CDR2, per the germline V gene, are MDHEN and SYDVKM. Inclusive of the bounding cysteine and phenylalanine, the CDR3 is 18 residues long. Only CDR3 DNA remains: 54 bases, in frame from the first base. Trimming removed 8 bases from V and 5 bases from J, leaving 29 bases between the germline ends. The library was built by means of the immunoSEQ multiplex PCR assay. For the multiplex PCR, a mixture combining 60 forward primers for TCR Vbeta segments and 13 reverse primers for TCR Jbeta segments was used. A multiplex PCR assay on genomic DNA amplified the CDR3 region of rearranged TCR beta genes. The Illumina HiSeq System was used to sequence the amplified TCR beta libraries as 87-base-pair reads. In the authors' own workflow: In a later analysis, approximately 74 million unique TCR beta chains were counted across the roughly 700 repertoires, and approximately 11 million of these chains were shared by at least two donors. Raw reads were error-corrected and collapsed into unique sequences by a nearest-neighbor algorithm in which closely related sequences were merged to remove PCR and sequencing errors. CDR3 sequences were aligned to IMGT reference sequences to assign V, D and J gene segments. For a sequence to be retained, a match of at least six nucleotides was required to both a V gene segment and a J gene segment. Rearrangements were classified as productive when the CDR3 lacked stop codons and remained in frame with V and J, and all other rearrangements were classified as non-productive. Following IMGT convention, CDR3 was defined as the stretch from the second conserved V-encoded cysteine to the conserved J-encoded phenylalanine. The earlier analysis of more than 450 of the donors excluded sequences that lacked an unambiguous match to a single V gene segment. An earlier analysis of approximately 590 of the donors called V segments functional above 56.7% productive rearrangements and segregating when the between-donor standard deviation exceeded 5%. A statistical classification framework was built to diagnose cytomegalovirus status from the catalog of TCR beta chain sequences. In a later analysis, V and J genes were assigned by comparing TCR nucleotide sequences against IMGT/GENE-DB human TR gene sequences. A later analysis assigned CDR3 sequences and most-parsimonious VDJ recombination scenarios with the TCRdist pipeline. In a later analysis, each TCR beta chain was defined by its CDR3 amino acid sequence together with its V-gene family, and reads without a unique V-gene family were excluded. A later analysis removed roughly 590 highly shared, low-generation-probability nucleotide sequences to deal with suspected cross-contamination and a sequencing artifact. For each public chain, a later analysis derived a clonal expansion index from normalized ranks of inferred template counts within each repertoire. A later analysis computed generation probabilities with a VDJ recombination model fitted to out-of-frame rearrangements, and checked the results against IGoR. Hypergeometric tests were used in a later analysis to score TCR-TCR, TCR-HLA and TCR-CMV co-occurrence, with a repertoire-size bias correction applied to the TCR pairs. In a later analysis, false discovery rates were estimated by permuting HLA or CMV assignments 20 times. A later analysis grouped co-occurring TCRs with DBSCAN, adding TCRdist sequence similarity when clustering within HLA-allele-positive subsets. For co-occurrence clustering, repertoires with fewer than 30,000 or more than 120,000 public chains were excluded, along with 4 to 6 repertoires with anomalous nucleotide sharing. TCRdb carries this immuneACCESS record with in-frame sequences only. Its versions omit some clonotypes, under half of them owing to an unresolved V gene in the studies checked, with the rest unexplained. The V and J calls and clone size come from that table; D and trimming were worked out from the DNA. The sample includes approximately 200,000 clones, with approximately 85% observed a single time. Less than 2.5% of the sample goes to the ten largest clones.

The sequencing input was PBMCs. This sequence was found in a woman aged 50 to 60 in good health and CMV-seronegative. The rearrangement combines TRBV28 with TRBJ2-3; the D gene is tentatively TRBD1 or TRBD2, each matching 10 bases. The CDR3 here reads CASLRTGGGLATGDTQYF. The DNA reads TGTGCCAGCCTTCGGACAGGGGGGGGACTAGCGACCGGAGATACGCAGTATTTT.